These 9 T cell receptor beta chains were all obtained from the same sample, sequenced in a study of T cell changes during pregnancy in multiple sclerosis. Libraries were prepared by immunoSEQ multiplex PCR; TCRdb keeps only in-frame clonotypes and omits some of them. The table lists roughly 47,000 clones, 80% to 90% of them singletons, with approximately 8% in the top ten. Sample: CD8+ T cells from peripheral blood mononuclear cells, taken in the second trimester of pregnancy. These receptors all come from a female donor with multiple sclerosis, enrolled in a pregnancy study.

V and J are TRBV29-1 and TRBJ1-2; TRBD1 agrees at 9 bases. This CDR3 spans 15 amino acids. The trim removed 7 bases at V and 4 bases at J, leaving 13 bases unmatched. Germline V CDR1 and CDR2: SQVTM, ANQGSEA. The CDR3, as DNA: TGCAGCGCGTACTCAACAGGGGGCATTCCCTATGGCTACACCTTC. This sequence encodes CSAYSTGGIPYGYTF.

The V call is TRBV7-9, the J call TRBJ1-1; D is unclear. The CDR3 extends over 14 amino acids. The germline CDR1 and CDR2 sequences are SEHNR and FQNEAQ (reference sequence). The V end was cut by 5 bases, the J end by 0 bases, with 10 bases between. The CDR3 DNA reads TGTGCCAGCAGCCCGGAGGGCTTGAACACTGAAGCTTTCTTT. This encodes CASSPEGLNTEAFF. The whole variable domain, filled in from reference TRBV7-9 and TRBJ1-1, reads DTGVSQNPRHKITKRGQNVTFRCDPISEHNRLYWYRQTLGQGPEFLTYFQNEAQLEKSRLLSDRFSAERPKGSFSTLEIQRTEQGDSAMYLCASSPEGLNTEAFFGQGTRLTVV.

The J gene is TRBJ1-2, the V gene TRBV13, with 7 positions matching TRBD1. The ends lost 4 bases at V and 4 bases at J; junction bases unmatched: 6. Germline lookup yields CDR1 PRHDT and CDR2 FYEKMQ (reference sequence). CDR3 length: 14 amino acids. Here the CDR3 DNA reads TGTGCCAGCAGCTCGGGACAGCCTAGCTATGGCTACACCTTC. Translated: CASSSGQPSYGYTF.

The chain is built from TRBV2 and TRBJ1-6; tentative D call: TRBD1 (6 bases). This CDR3 spans 16 amino acids. Germline V gene data show CDR1 as SNHLY and CDR2 as FYNNEI. Trimming took 7 bases from V and 7 from J, leaving 20 bases between them. DNA of the CDR3: TGTGCCAGCACCCAGGGAACCGGGACATGGAATTCACCCCTCCACTTT. This gives the protein CASTQGTGTWNSPLHF.

V usage is TRBV27 and J usage is TRBJ2-1, with 9 bases identical to TRBD2. The length of the CDR3 is 14 residues. Germline V gene lookup returns CDR1 MNHEY and CDR2 SMNVEV (reference sequence). The junction had 3 bases not matched to a gene; V was cut back by 7 bases and J by 2 bases. The CDR3: CASTWTSAYNEQFF. The DNA for the CDR3 is TGTGCCAGCACTTGGACTAGCGCCTACAATGAGCAGTTCTTC.

The J gene is TRBJ2-1, the V gene TRBV2; D gene unclear. CDR3 length: 13 residues. Trimming removed 3 bases from V and 3 bases from J, with 6 bases in between. The germline V gene encodes CDR1 SNHLY and CDR2 FYNNEI. The CDR3 DNA sequence: TGTGCCAGCAGTGAGGGCAACTACAATGAGCAGTTCTTC. Translated, it gives CASSEGNYNEQFF.

The chain's CDR3 is CASSIDRETQYF. CDR3 DNA sequence: TGTGCCAGTAGTATAGATCGGGAGACCCAGTACTTC. This chain uses TRBV19 with TRBJ2-5; D gene uncertain. The CDR3 covers 12 residues. Germline V gene lookup returns CDR1 LNHDA and CDR2 SQIVND (reference sequence). Trimming stripped 0 bases from V and 5 bases from J, with 4 bases between.

V and J are TRBV11-2 and TRBJ2-5; TRBD1 might be the D (5 bases). The CDR3 runs 14 residues. V was pared by 6 bases and J by 5 bases, with 16 bases between. The germline CDR1 and CDR2 sequences are SGHAT and FQNNGV. CDR3 region: CASRRGGFQETQYF. CDR3 nucleotides: TGTGCCAGCAGAAGGGGTGGTTTTCAGGAGACCCAGTACTTC.

This chain connects TRBV7-9 to TRBJ2-7; 9 bases fit TRBD1. Trimming removed 4 bases from V and 5 bases from J; junction bases left unmatched: 0. Germline CDR1 and CDR2: SEHNR and FQNEAQ (reference sequence). This CDR3 is 12 amino acids long. The CDR3 bases are TGTGCCAGCAGCTGGACAGGGGACGAGCAGTACTTC. It is translated as CASSWTGDEQYF.